This entry lists 29 T cell receptor beta chains sequenced from one sample in a study of OX40 agonist ivuxolimab in advanced cancers. The assay was immunoSEQ multiplex PCR, and TCRdb's table has in-frame clones only and misses some. The sample holds approximately 72,000 clones, 84% seen once. Source: CD4+ or CD8+ T cells sorted from blood, taken in a trial of the OX40 agonist ivuxolimab. The receptors shown here come from an adult with an advanced solid tumor such as melanoma, head and neck, liver or kidney cancer.

The chain couples TRBV30 to TRBJ1-6; 9 positions agree with TRBD1. V trimming: 4 bases; J trimming: 4 bases; junction bases outside the gene matches: 11. This CDR3 has 17 amino acids. CDR1 is GTSNPN, CDR2 SVGIG, per germline (reference sequence). CDR3 sequence: CAWNRDRDTNYNSPLHF. CDR3 nucleotide sequence: TGTGCCTGGAACCGGGACAGGGACACCAATTATAATTCACCCCTCCACTTT.

In nucleotides, the CDR3 is TGTGCCAGCAGCAAAACGGGAGAGCCCACCGGGGAGCTGTTTTTT. Amino acid sequence: CASSKTGEPTGELFF. The chain links TRBV11-2 to TRBJ2-2; a weak D match, TRBD2 (6 bases). The CDR3 sequence is 15 residues long. Trimming pared 5 bases from V and 4 bases from J, leaving 14 bases between. Germline V gene lookup returns CDR1 SGHAT and CDR2 FQNNGV.

This sequence joins TRBV15 and TRBJ2-1; 7 bases map to TRBD1. V shed 3 bases, J shed 2 bases, and the junction held 1 base outside the gene matches. Germline-derived CDR1 and CDR2 are LNHNV and YYDKDF (reference sequence). This CDR3 spans 14 amino acids. The CDR3, as DNA: TGTGCCACCAGCAGGGGGACAGCCTACAATGAGCAGTTCTTC. Protein: CATSRGTAYNEQFF.

This rearrangement joins TRBV11-3 to TRBJ2-2; weak D call: TRBD2 (5 bases). V dropped 8 bases and J dropped 3 bases, with 22 bases sitting between them. The CDR3 consists of 17 residues. Germline loops: CDR1 SGHNT, CDR2 YENEEA. CDR3 sequence reads: CASGGNDWRVHTGELFF. The CDR3 nucleotides read TGTGCCAGCGGTGGCAATGACTGGCGGGTCCACACCGGGGAGCTGTTTTTT.

This chain connects TRBV7-4 to TRBJ1-3; a weak D match, TRBD1 (5 bases). Trimming left V 1 base short and J 0 bases short, with 13 bases between. The germline CDR1 and CDR2 sequences are SGHVT and SQSDAQ. The CDR3 contains 17 residues. CDR3 nucleotides: TGTGCCAGCAGCTTAGAGGTCAGGGTTTGCTCTGGAAACACCATATATTTT. Translating gives CASSLEVRVCSGNTIYF.

This chain joins TRBV29-1 and TRBJ1-4, with D perhaps TRBD1 (5 bases). The germline V gene encodes CDR1 SQVTM and CDR2 ANQGSEA. The V gene lost 2 bases and the J gene lost 6 bases, with 10 bases spanning the gap. The CDR3 has 13 residues. The CDR3 region is CSVESRVDEKLFF. DNA for the CDR3: TGCAGCGTTGAATCCAGGGTGGATGAAAAACTGTTTTTT.

The V call is TRBV7-2, the J call TRBJ2-1; D not certain. Per the germline V gene, CDR1 is SGHTA and CDR2 is FQGNSA. V lost 5 bases, J lost 4 bases, and 9 bases lay in between. CDR3 length: 13 residues. CDR3 protein: CASSLPRYNEQFF. The CDR3 DNA reads TGTGCCAGCAGCCTCCCACGGTACAATGAGCAGTTCTTC.

The chain is built from TRBV6-5 and TRBJ2-3, with D possibly matching TRBD2 (6 bases). The CDR3 sequence is 14 residues long. In germline, CDR1 is MNHEY, CDR2 SVGAGI. V dropped 4 bases and J dropped 2 bases, with 10 bases sitting between them. CDR3 amino acids: CASSSGTHTDTQYF. The CDR3 bases are TGTGCCAGCAGTTCCGGGACTCACACAGATACGCAGTATTTT.

In this sample, this clone turned up a few times. This chain joins TRBV5-5 and TRBJ1-3, with a tentative D call TRBD1 (6 bases). The CDR3 runs to 15 residues. V lost 3 bases, J lost 0 bases, and 10 bases lay in between. Germline V CDR1 and CDR2: SGHKS, YYEKEE (reference sequence). As DNA, the CDR3 is TGTGCCAGCAGCTCAGGGGTCTACTCTGGAAACACCATATATTTT. As protein: CASSSGVYSGNTIYF.

The chain employs TRBV4-1 and TRBJ2-5; TRBD1 matches 9 bases. Germline lookup yields CDR1 MGHRA and CDR2 YSYEKL. CDR3 length equals 16 residues. V lost 4 bases, J lost 5 bases, and 11 bases stayed unmatched. The CDR3 DNA is TGCGCCAGCAGCCCCGTGGGGACAGGGAGTGGGGAGACCCAGTACTTC. Translation gives CASSPVGTGSGETQYF.

This clone is a singleton in its sample. The rearrangement joins TRBV5-8 to TRBJ2-7; D is uncertain. Trimming removed 4 bases from V and 1 base from J, with 12 bases in between. Germline V gene lookup returns CDR1 SGHTS and CDR2 YDEGEE. The CDR3 covers 14 residues. The CDR3 DNA follows: TGTGCCAGCAGCCCCTTGCGGAGTTCCTACGAGCAGTACTTC. It encodes CASSPLRSSYEQYF. The entire variable domain, with the rest obtained from reference TRBV5-8 and TRBJ2-7, is as follows: EAGVTQSPTHLIKTRGQQATLRCSPISGHTSVYWYQQALGLGLQFLLWYDEGEERNRGNFPPRFSGRQFPNYSSELNVNALELEDSALYLCASSPLRSSYEQYFGPGTRLTVT.

The chain links TRBV28 to TRBJ1-6; 8 bases align to TRBD1. Germline values: CDR1 MDHEN, CDR2 SYDVKM. After removal of 0 bases from V and 7 bases from J, the junction contained 5 bases not matched to a gene. CDR3 size: 16 residues. The CDR3 DNA reads TGTGCCAGCAGTTTATGGACAGGGGTAAGCAATTCACCCCTCCACTTT. Translation: CASSLWTGVSNSPLHF.

This clone was seen a single time. The chain carries TRBV27 and TRBJ1-1; D may be TRBD1 (5 bases). The CDR3 sequence is 15 residues long. Trimming stripped 2 bases from V and 6 bases from J, with 16 bases between. The V gene's germline CDR1 is MNHEY and CDR2 SMNVEV (reference sequence). This CDR3 is CASSLTRGGGSEAFF. The CDR3 nucleotides read TGTGCCAGCAGTTTAACCCGCGGTGGGGGTTCTGAAGCTTTCTTT.

V gene TRBV5-5 combines with J gene TRBJ2-5, with 7 positions matching TRBD2. V gave up 0 bases and J gave up 0 bases; unmatched junction bases: 5. This CDR3 has 16 amino acids. CDR1 and CDR2 (germline): SGHKS, YYEKEE (reference sequence). CDR3 DNA sequence: TGTGCCAGCAGCTTGGCCCTAGCGGCGGACCAAGAGACCCAGTACTTC. Encoded protein: CASSLALAADQETQYF.

This clone was observed a few times. CDR3: CASSRTGGSNQPQHF. CDR3 DNA: TGTGCCAGCAGCCGAACAGGGGGCTCGAATCAGCCCCAGCATTTT. V gene TRBV9 combines with J gene TRBJ1-5; 9 bases are shared with TRBD1. CDR1 is SGDLS, CDR2 YYNGEE, per germline. V gave up 4 bases and J gave up 4 bases; unmatched junction bases: 6. The CDR3 length is 15 residues.

The gene calls are TRBV6-1 and TRBJ2-2; no definite D call. V lost 3 bases and J 3 bases, leaving 14 bases between the germline ends. CDR1 is MNHNS, CDR2 SASEGT, per germline. This CDR3 is 16 amino acids long. This CDR3 reads CASSDPRRLYTGELFF. The CDR3 nucleotides are TGTGCCAGCAGTGACCCGCGGCGTCTGTACACCGGGGAGCTGTTTTTT.

This chain links TRBV20-1 with TRBJ1-2; D is ambiguous. Per the germline V gene, CDR1 is DFQATT and CDR2 is SNEGSKA (reference sequence). This CDR3 region has 11 residues. Deletions cut 7 bases from V and 4 bases from J, with 10 bases between. CDR3 nucleotides: TGCAGTGTCTCAGCGGGCTATGGCTACACCTTC. The encoded protein is CSVSAGYGYTF.

V and J are TRBV6-5 and TRBJ2-7; tentatively, D is TRBD1 (6 bases). The CDR3 covers 13 residues. Trimming removed 4 bases at V and 7 bases at J, with 14 bases between. Germline V gives CDR1 MNHEY, CDR2 SVGAGI. The DNA for the CDR3 is TGTGCCAGCAGTTTGGAACAGGGTGAGGAGCAGTACTTC. This sequence encodes CASSLEQGEEQYF.

The chain couples TRBV11-3 to TRBJ2-3; D is unclear. Germline V gene data show CDR1 as SGHNT and CDR2 as YENEEA. The CDR3 spans 13 residues. The V and J ends lost 4 bases and 8 bases respectively, with 13 bases between them. The CDR3 spells CASSSYLTGTQYF. As DNA, the CDR3 is TGTGCCAGCAGCTCTTACTTAACGGGTACGCAGTATTTT.

The V gene is TRBV30, the J gene TRBJ1-2, with D perhaps matching TRBD1 (5 bases). The CDR3 runs 13 residues. Trimming cost V 7 bases and J 2 bases, with 14 bases left between them. Germline V gene sequence: CDR1 GTSNPN, CDR2 SVGIG (reference sequence). This CDR3 reads CASASRANYGYTF. The DNA for the CDR3 is TGTGCCTCAGCGAGCAGGGCAAACTATGGCTACACCTTC.

This chain connects TRBV12-2 to TRBJ2-2; TRBD1 was called by the table and not checked on the DNA. TRBV12-2 is listed as a pseudogene. The length of the CDR3 is 16 residues. Written as DNA, the CDR3 is TGTGCAAGTCGCTTCGGACGGGACACCCACACCGGGGAGCTGTTTTTT. Its translation: CASRFGRDTHTGELFF.

This chain links TRBV6-5 with TRBJ2-4; the D is unclear. The CDR3 is 11 amino acids. CDR1 and CDR2 from the germline V gene are MNHEY and SVGAGI. V shed 2 bases and J shed 11 bases, with 7 bases lying between them. The CDR3 loop reads CASSYGRLQYF. The DNA for the CDR3 is TGTGCCAGCAGTTACGGACGGCTTCAGTACTTC.

The gene calls are TRBV7-8 and TRBJ2-7; the D gene is possibly TRBD2 (6 bases). Germline values: CDR1 SGHVS, CDR2 FQNEAQ. The CDR3 covers 16 residues. Trimming removed 5 bases from V and 2 bases from J, with 19 bases in between. The CDR3 loop reads CASSQFTSPTAYEQYF. CDR3 bases: TGTGCCAGCAGCCAATTTACTAGCCCGACAGCCTACGAGCAGTACTTC.

This chain uses TRBV11-3 with TRBJ1-3; 8 bases match TRBD1. CDR3 length: 14 amino acids. Germline V gene data show CDR1 as SGHNT and CDR2 as YENEEA. Trimming took 5 bases from V and 4 from J; bases not matched to a gene: 4. This chain's CDR3 is CASSKDREGNTIYF. CDR3 bases: TGTGCCAGCAGCAAGGACAGGGAAGGAAACACCATATATTTT.

The chain links TRBV19 to TRBJ2-1, with 13 nucleotides matching TRBD2. This CDR3 comprises 13 residues. Germline CDR1 LNHDA, CDR2 SQIVND (reference sequence). Trimming took 5 bases from V and 12 from J; bases not matched to a gene: 4. In nucleotides, the CDR3 is TGTGCCAGTAGTTTGGGACTAGCGGGAACGCAGTTCTTC. It specifies CASSLGLAGTQFF.

The chain couples TRBV6-6 to TRBJ2-7, with 8 bases aligning to TRBD2. Trimming took 0 bases from V and 1 from J; bases not matched to a gene: 2. This CDR3 comprises 15 residues. Germline V gives CDR1 MNHNY, CDR2 SVGAGI (reference sequence). Here the CDR3 DNA reads TGTGCCAGCAGTTACTCCGGGGGGGCATCCTACGAGCAGTACTTC. Amino acids: CASSYSGGASYEQYF.

J is TRBJ1-5 and V is TRBV6-5, with a tentative D call TRBD1 (5 bases). Trimming took off 6 bases at V and 0 bases at J, with 6 bases between the two ends. There are 13 residues in the CDR3. The V gene's germline CDR1 is MNHEY and CDR2 SVGAGI. The DNA for the CDR3 is TGTGCCAGCAGGGGGGATAGCAATCAGCCCCAGCATTTT. Amino acid sequence: CASRGDSNQPQHF.

The gene calls are TRBV18 and TRBJ2-3; the match to TRBD2 covers 7 bases. Germline CDR1 is KGHSH and CDR2 is LQKENI. The CDR3 loop spans 14 amino acids. Germline trimming cut 4 bases from V and 3 bases from J; bases unmatched to any gene: 4. In nucleotides, the CDR3 is TGTGCCAGCTCACAGGCTAGCGGTACAGATACGCAGTATTTT. Its translation: CASSQASGTDTQYF.

The chain uses TRBV5-1 and TRBJ1-5, with D perhaps matching TRBD1 (6 bases). The CDR3 is 15 amino acids. V lost 0 bases, J lost 6 bases, and 13 bases lay in between. Germline-derived CDR1 and CDR2 are SGHRS and YFSETQ. The CDR3 sequence: CASSLGGRSVQPQHF. For the CDR3, the DNA is TGCGCCAGCAGCTTGGGGGGGCGGAGCGTTCAGCCCCAGCATTTT.